The clone carrying this T cell receptor (beta chain) was counted a single time. This entry comes from a study of blood T cell repertoires in COVID-19. Study-level background: The United States, Italy and Spain provided the acute and convalescent COVID-19 samples. The cDNA or gDNA used as material had been derived from T cells, B-cell-depleted T cells, or PBMCs.

Per the authors' pipeline: It was from reference gene primer amplification that nucleated cell counts were estimated. Some clones are missing from TCRdb's copy, which holds only in-frame ones; the method was immunoSEQ multiplex PCR. Clone size and the V and J calls come from that table; the DNA yielded D and trimming. The data contain tens of thousands of clones, around 87% of them seen just once; the ten biggest clones take up approximately 8.3%. Trimming left V 1 base short and J 0 bases short, with 9 bases between. There are 16 residues in the CDR3. Germline V gene lookup returns CDR1 LGHNA and CDR2 YSLEER.

The sample comprised peripheral blood. J is TRBJ1-4 and V is TRBV4-3, with a possible D match to TRBD1 (5 bases). The TCR comes from a man in his fifties with active COVID-19. Written as DNA, the CDR3 is TGCGCCAGCAGCCAAGGACAGACAGCAACTAATGAAAAACTGTTTTTT. Its translation is CASSQGQTATNEKLFF.